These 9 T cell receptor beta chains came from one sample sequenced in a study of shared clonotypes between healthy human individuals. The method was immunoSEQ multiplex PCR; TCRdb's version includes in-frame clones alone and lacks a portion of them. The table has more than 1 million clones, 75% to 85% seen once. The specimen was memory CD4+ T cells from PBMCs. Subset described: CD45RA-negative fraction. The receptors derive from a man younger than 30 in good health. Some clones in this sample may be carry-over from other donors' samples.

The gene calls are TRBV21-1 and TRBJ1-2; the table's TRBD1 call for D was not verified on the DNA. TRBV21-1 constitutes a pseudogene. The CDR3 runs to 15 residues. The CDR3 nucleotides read TGTGCCAGCAGCAAGGCGACGGACAGGGTATATGGCTACACCTTC. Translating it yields CASSKATDRVYGYTF.

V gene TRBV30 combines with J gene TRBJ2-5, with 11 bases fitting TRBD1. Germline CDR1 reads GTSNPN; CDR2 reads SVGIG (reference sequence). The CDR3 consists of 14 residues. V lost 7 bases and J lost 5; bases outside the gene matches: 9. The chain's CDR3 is CALSMDRGLETQYF. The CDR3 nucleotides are TGTGCCTTAAGCATGGACAGGGGGCTCGAGACCCAGTACTTC.

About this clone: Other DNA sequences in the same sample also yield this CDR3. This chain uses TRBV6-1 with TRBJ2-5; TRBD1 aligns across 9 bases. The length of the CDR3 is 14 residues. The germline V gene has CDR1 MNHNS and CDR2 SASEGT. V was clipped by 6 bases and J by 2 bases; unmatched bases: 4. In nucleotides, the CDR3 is TGTGCCAGCAGCCGACAGGGGGATCAAGAGACCCAGTACTTC. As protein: CASSRQGDQETQYF.

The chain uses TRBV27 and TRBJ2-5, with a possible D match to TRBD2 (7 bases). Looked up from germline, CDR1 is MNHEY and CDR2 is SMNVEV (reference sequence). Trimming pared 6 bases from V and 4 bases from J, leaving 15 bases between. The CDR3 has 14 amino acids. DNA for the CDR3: TGTGCCAGCAGGGGGTTGGGGGGGCGAGAGACCCAGTACTTC. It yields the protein CASRGLGGRETQYF.

CDR3 DNA sequence: TGTGCCAGCAGGCCCCCCGGGACAGGTGGTCAGCCCCAGCATTTT. Translation gives CASRPPGTGGQPQHF. The chain uses TRBV28 and TRBJ1-5; 8 bases align to TRBD1. Germline V gives CDR1 MDHEN, CDR2 SYDVKM. Losses at the gene ends were 6 bases for V and 6 bases for J; bases not matched to a gene: 10. This CDR3 has 15 residues.

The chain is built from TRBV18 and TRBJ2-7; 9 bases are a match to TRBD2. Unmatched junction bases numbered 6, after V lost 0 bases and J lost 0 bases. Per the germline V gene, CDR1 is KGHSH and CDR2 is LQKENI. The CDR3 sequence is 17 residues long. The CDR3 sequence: CASSPPGSGRSSYEQYF. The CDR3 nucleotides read TGTGCCAGCTCACCACCGGGGAGCGGGAGGAGCTCCTACGAGCAGTACTTC.

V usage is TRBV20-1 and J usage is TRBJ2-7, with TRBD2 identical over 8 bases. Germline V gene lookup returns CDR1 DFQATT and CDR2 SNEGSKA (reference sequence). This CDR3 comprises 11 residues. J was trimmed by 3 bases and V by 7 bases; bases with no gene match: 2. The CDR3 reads CSVGLDYEQYF. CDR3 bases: TGCAGTGTGGGACTAGACTACGAGCAGTACTTC.

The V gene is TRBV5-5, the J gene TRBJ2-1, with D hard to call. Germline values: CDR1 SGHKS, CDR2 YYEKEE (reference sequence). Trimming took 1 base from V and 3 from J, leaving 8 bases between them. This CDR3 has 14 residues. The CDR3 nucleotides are TGTGCCAGCAGCTTGAGCGCCGGCTACAATGAGCAGTTCTTC. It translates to CASSLSAGYNEQFF.

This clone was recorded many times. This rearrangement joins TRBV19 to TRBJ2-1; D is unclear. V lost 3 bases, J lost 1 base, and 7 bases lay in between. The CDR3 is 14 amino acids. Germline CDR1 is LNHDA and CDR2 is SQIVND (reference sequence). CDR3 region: CASSIQVSYNEQFF. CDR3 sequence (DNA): TGTGCCAGTAGTATTCAAGTTTCCTACAATGAGCAGTTCTTC.